This T cell receptor beta chain was identified during a study of regulatory T cells in long-lasting Graves disease. Overall study findings and caveats: New patients shared 800 to 1,000 public clonotypes, fewer than the 2,500 to 3,000 shared by persistent patients.

This CDR3 is built from 15 residues. Trimming took 3 bases from V and 8 from J; bases not matched to a gene: 10. Looked up from germline, CDR1 is SNHLY and CDR2 is FYNNEI. Described time point: persistent/refractory GD, antithyroid drugs over 5 years with positive TRAb. Construction of the TCR library relied on RNA isolated from PBMCs. Only one count was recorded for this clonotype. Its target is not known. This clone may be a read error of a much larger clone one base away. Combining iRepertoire HTBI primers with Arm-PCR of CDR3 regions, the authors built TCR beta libraries. Original analysis: Samples jointly harbored 62 TRBV and fewer than 15 TRBJ segments. TCRdb analysed the multiplex PCR reads with MiXCR anew, one entry per CDR3 protein. These V and J calls are TCRdb output, not the study's own analysis. The repertoire holds 300,000 to 500,000 distinct CDR3 sequences, about a fifth seen once, with around 20% in the top ten.

The source was peripheral blood mononuclear cells (PBMCs), collected when the disease was refractory, from a patient treated with antithyroid drugs. The clonotype was recovered from a female donor with Graves disease. The gene calls are TRBV2 and TRBJ1-2; TRBD1 agrees at 9 bases. In nucleotides, the CDR3 is TGTGCCAGCAGTGAGGGGGCGGGACAGGGCGGCGGCTACACCTTC. Its translation: CASSEGAGQGGGYTF. The full variable domain, its missing parts supplied by reference TRBV2 and TRBJ1-2, is EPEVTQTPSHQVTQMGQEVILRCVPISNHLYFYWYRQILGQKVEFLVSFYNNEISEKSEIFDDQFSVERPDGSNFTLKIRSTKLEDSAMYFCASSEGAGQGGGYTFGSGTRLTVV.